This T cell receptor beta chain stems from a study of T cells after yellow fever vaccination. Study observations and caveats: Subsequent to the booster, the majority of primary-vaccination clones reappeared (about 97% CD4, around 90% CD8).

Per germline, CDR1 MNHEY and CDR2 SMNVEV (reference sequence). The CDR3 is 13 amino acids. Losses at the gene ends were 6 bases for V and 8 bases for J; bases not matched to a gene: 8. TCRdb reprocessed the 5' RACE reads via MiXCR and lists one record per CDR3 protein. This sample has fewer than 500,000 distinct CDR3 sequences, with roughly 20% found just once. In its sample, this clonotype was seen a few times. Its antigen remains unidentified. The sample was PBMCs, taken before the yellow fever booster vaccination. The clonotype comes from a man younger than 35 who received the YFV17D yellow fever vaccine. The chain employs TRBV27 and TRBJ2-3; 7 positions agree with TRBD1. The CDR3 bases are TGTGCCAGCAGCCTACTAGGGGGCCGTACGCAGTATTTT. Protein: CASSLLGGRTQYF.